Shown below are 12 T cell receptor beta chains from a single sample sequenced in a study of cytomegalovirus exposure and HLA in healthy donors. PCR involved 60 Vbeta and 13 Jbeta primers. Assay used: immunoSEQ multiplex PCR; TCRdb lists only in-frame clones, some missing. The sample lists roughly 100,000 clones; about 80% were seen once. Sequenced: PBMCs. These receptors all stem from a man aged 30 to 45 in good health and CMV-seronegative.

The chain links TRBV9 to TRBJ2-7; 9 nucleotides line up with TRBD1. CDR1 SGDLS and CDR2 YYNGEE come from the germline V gene. Trimming removed 4 bases from V and 6 bases from J; junction bases left unmatched: 14. This CDR3 contains 16 residues. The CDR3 loop reads CASSRPGGTGWGEQYF. In DNA, the CDR3 is TGTGCCAGCAGCAGGCCAGGTGGGACAGGGTGGGGCGAGCAGTACTTC.

This clone was recorded a few times. DNA of the CDR3: TGCGCCAGTAGGGGTATAGGACAGGCAAAAAACATTCAGTACTTC. Encoded protein: CASRGIGQAKNIQYF. The chain has TRBV4-1 and TRBJ2-4; 7 bases are shared with TRBD1. The CDR3 length is 15 residues. Germline trimming cut 9 bases from V and 4 bases from J; bases unmatched to any gene: 12. The germline CDR1 and CDR2 sequences are MGHRA and YSYEKL.

This chain links TRBV19 with TRBJ1-1; TRBD1 is a possible D gene (5 bases). The V gene's germline CDR1 is LNHDA and CDR2 SQIVND (reference sequence). The CDR3 has 15 amino acids. The ends were cut back, 5 bases at V and 4 bases at J, with 17 bases in the middle. Here the CDR3 DNA reads TGTGCCAGTAGTTACTTGGCCTCAAGGGGCACTGAAGCTTTCTTT. Translating it yields CASSYLASRGTEAFF.

The rearrangement joins TRBV5-4 to TRBJ2-2; 9 bases fit TRBD1. Losses at the gene ends were 1 base for V and 8 bases for J; bases not matched to a gene: 9. CDR1 is SGHNT, CDR2 YYREEE, per germline (reference sequence). The CDR3 extends over 16 amino acids. The CDR3 DNA is TGTGCCAGCAGCTTGCCCCCGGGACAGGGCTTAGGGGAGCTGTTTTTT. Translating gives CASSLPPGQGLGELFF. Based on the CDR3 plus reference TRBV5-4 and TRBJ2-2, the full variable domain is ETGVTQSPTHLIKTRGQQVTLRCSSQSGHNTVSWYQQALGQGPQFIFQYYREEENGRGNFPPRFSGLQFPNYSSELNVNALELDDSALYLCASSLPPGQGLGELFFGEGSRLTVL.

This rearrangement joins TRBV7-9 to TRBJ1-3; the D gene is possibly TRBD1 (5 bases). From germline, CDR1 is SEHNR and CDR2 FQNEAQ (reference sequence). The CDR3 length is 15 residues. The V and J ends lost 5 bases and 4 bases respectively, with 15 bases between them. In DNA, the CDR3 is TGTGCCAGCAGCGTCAGGGTTGGATTCGGAAACACCATATATTTT. Protein: CASSVRVGFGNTIYF. The complete variable domain, with remaining parts taken from reference TRBV7-9 and TRBJ1-3, reads DTGVSQNPRHKITKRGQNVTFRCDPISEHNRLYWYRQTLGQGPEFLTYFQNEAQLEKSRLLSDRFSAERPKGSFSTLEIQRTEQGDSAMYLCASSVRVGFGNTIYFGEGSWLTVV.

V gene TRBV2 combines with J gene TRBJ1-6; D not resolved. V lost 3 bases and J lost 8, with 8 bases in between. In germline, CDR1 is SNHLY, CDR2 FYNNEI. CDR3 length equals 13 residues. CDR3 DNA sequence: TGTGCCAGCAGTGAGCATCCGGATTCACCCCTCCACTTT. It translates to CASSEHPDSPLHF.

The gene calls are TRBV30 and TRBJ1-4, with TRBD1 as a possible D gene (5 bases). The CDR3 loop spans 12 amino acids. Germline V gene sequence: CDR1 GTSNPN, CDR2 SVGIG (reference sequence). Trimming stripped 4 bases from V and 7 bases from J, with 10 bases between. The CDR3 nucleotides are TGTGCCTGGAAAGGGGATCGTGAAAAACTGTTTTTT. Translation: CAWKGDREKLFF.

This rearrangement joins TRBV28 to TRBJ2-7, with TRBD1 matching over 7 bases. The V segment lost 6 bases and the J segment 5 bases; nucleotides outside the gene matches: 10. The germline gives CDR1 MDHEN, CDR2 SYDVKM. CDR3 length: 14 residues. CDR3 sequence reads: CASRPGTATHEQYF. CDR3 in DNA: TGTGCCAGCAGACCCGGGACAGCCACCCACGAGCAGTACTTC.

The chain combines TRBV4-1 with TRBJ2-5, with TRBD1 matching 9 bases. Judging by the DNA end, TRBJ2-7 fits better; the J call may be wrong. The V gene's germline CDR1 is MGHRA and CDR2 YSYEKL. The CDR3 is made up of 17 amino acids. The CDR3 DNA reads TGCGCCAGCAGCCTAGCATCACAGGGGGCGAACCTTTACGAGCAGTACTTC. Its protein product is CASSLASQGANLYEQYF.

This clone was counted at least ten times. The CDR3 DNA reads as TGTGCCAGTCAGAGGGCGGACAGGGTTAAGCATTTT. Amino acids: CASQRADRVKHF. The chain links TRBV19 to TRBJ1-5; 8 nucleotides align to TRBD1. V was clipped by 8 bases and J by 14 bases; unmatched bases: 11. Germline V gives CDR1 LNHDA, CDR2 SQIVND (reference sequence). This CDR3 contains 12 residues.

This chain joins TRBV29-1 and TRBJ2-3, with 9 bases that match TRBD1. Germline trimming cut 3 bases from V and 2 bases from J; bases unmatched to any gene: 12. This CDR3 is 17 amino acids long. The germline gives CDR1 SQVTM, CDR2 ANQGSEA. The CDR3 spells CSVEGLRDRAYTDTQYF. The DNA for the CDR3 is TGCAGCGTTGAGGGATTAAGGGACAGGGCCTACACAGATACGCAGTATTTT.

This clone was seen more than once but under ten times. The chain joins TRBV2 to TRBJ2-7; 7 nucleotides match TRBD2. J gave up 4 bases and V 3 bases, and 6 bases lay outside the gene matches. The CDR3 covers 14 residues. CDR1 and CDR2 (germline): SNHLY, FYNNEI. The CDR3 nucleotides are TGTGCCAGCAGTGAGTTTGCTAGCGGATACGAGCAGTACTTC. This sequence encodes CASSEFASGYEQYF.